The clone carrying this T cell receptor beta chain showed up many times. From RNA transcripts, TCR beta CDR3 regions were amplified. Initially, a first-round RT-PCR of the TCR CDR3 employed the HTBI primer set. TCRdb reprocessed the multiplex PCR reads with MiXCR, giving one entry per CDR3 protein. Here the sample spans over 250,000 distinct CDR3 sequences, around 13% being singletons. This entry is derived from a study of T cells in Graves' hyperthyroidism and ophthalmopathy. The CDR3 extends over 16 amino acids. With 8 bases removed from V and 4 bases from J, the gap between germline ends came to 18 bases. From germline, CDR1 is MNHNS and CDR2 SASEGT. Fresh peripheral blood, roughly 10 ml, was the source of the PBMCs.

The chain has TRBV6-1 and TRBJ1-6; D is possibly TRBD1 (5 bases). This sequence was found in a woman aged 40 to 55 with Graves' ophthalmopathy. Material: blood. This CDR3 is CASGLTGRIYNSPLHF. CDR3 coding DNA: TGTGCCAGCGGGTTGACGGGACGAATATATAATTCACCCCTCCACTTT.